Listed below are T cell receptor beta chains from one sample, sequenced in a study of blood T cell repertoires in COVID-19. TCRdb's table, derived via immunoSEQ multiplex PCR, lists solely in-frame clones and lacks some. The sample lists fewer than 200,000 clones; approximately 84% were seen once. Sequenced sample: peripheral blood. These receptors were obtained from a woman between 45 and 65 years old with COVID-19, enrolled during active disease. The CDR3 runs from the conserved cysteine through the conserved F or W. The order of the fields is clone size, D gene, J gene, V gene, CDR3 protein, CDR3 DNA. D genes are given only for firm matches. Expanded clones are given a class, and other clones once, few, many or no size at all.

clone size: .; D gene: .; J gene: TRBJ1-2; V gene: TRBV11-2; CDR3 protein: CASSEGLGRDYTF; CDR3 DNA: TGTGCCAGCAGCGAAGGCTTGGGGCGAGACTACACCTTC
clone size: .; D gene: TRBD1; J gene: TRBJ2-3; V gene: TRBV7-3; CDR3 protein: CASSEKKPGQALYGTDTQYF; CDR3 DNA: TGTGCCAGCAGCGAGAAAAAACCGGGACAGGCACTTTATGGCACAGATACGCAGTATTTT
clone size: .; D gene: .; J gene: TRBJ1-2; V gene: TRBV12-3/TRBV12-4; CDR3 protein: CASDPGGGGGYTF; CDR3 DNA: TGTGCCAGCGATCCGGGGGGTGGTGGTGGCTACACCTTC
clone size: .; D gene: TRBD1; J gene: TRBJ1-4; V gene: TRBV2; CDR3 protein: CASSSGTGSEKLFF; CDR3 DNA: TGTGCCAGCAGTTCCGGGACAGGGAGCGAAAAACTGTTTTTT
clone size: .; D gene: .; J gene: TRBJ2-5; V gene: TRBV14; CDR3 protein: CADLTAGQETQYF; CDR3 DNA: TGTGCCGACCTGACGGCAGGCCAAGAGACCCAGTACTTC
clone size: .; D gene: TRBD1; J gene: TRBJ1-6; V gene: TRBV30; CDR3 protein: CAWSVGGQSSYNSPLHF; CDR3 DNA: TGTGCCTGGAGTGTCGGGGGACAGAGCTCCTATAATTCACCCCTCCACTTT
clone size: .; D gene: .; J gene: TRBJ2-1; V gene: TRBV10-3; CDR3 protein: CAISTVQGNEQFF; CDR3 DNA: TGTGCCATCAGTACGGTACAGGGCAATGAGCAGTTCTTC
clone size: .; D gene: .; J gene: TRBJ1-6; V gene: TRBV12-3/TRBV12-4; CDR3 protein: CASSFDNNSPLHF; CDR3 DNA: TGTGCCAGCAGTTTTGACAATAATTCACCCCTCCACTTT
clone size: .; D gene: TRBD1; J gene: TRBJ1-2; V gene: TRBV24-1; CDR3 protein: CATTRGDRGFVIYGYTF; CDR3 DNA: TGTGCCACCACCCGAGGGGACAGGGGTTTTGTGATCTATGGCTACACCTTC
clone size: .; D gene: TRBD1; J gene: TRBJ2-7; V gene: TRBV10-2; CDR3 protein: CASSDRTGAYEQYF; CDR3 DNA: TGCGCCAGCAGTGACAGGACAGGAGCCTACGAGCAGTACTTC
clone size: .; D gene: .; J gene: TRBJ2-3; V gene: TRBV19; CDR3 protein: CASGFGEDTQYF; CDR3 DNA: TGTGCCAGTGGGTTCGGGGAGGATACGCAGTATTTT
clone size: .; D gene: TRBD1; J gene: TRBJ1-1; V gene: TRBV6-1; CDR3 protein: CASSEQTGKGEAFF; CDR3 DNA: TGTGCCAGCAGTGAACAGACAGGGAAAGGTGAAGCTTTCTTT
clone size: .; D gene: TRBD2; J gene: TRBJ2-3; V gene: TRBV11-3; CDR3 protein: CASSPRSGGNTDTQYF; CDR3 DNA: TGTGCCAGCAGCCCTAGGAGCGGGGGGAACACAGATACGCAGTATTTT
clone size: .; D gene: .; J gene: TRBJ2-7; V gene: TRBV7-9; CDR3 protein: CASSSEGKIHEQYF; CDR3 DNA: TGTGCCAGCAGCTCCGAGGGCAAGATCCACGAGCAGTACTTC
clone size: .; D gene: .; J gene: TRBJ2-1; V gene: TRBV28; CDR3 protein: CASRLGSTYNEQFF; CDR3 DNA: TGTGCCAGCAGGCTAGGTAGCACTTACAATGAGCAGTTCTTC
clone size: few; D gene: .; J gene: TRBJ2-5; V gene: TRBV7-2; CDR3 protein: CASSLGNQETQYF; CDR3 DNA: TGTGCCAGCAGCTTGGGCAACCAAGAGACCCAGTACTTC
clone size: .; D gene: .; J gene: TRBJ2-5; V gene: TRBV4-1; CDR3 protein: CASSQLGGQETQYF; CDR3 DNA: TGCGCCAGCAGCCAATTGGGAGGCCAAGAGACCCAGTACTTC
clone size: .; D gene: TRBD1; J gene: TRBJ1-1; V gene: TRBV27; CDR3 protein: CASSIDRVGNTEAFF; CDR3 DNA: TGTGCCAGCAGTATCGACAGGGTTGGGAACACTGAAGCTTTCTTT
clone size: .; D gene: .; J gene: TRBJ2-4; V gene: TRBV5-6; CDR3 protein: CASSLEQREVNIQYF; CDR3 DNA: TGTGCCAGCAGCTTGGAGCAGCGCGAAGTCAACATTCAGTACTTC
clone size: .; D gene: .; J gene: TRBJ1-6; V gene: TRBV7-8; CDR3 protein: CASSPRGVGDSPLHF; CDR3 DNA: TGTGCCAGCAGCCCCCGCGGGGTTGGTGATTCACCCCTCCACTTT
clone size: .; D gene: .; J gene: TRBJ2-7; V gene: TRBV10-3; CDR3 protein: CATGVSYEQYF; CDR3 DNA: TGTGCCACGGGGGTCTCCTACGAGCAGTACTTC
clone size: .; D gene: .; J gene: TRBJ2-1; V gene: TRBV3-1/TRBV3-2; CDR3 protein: CASSPEAYNEQFF; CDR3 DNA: TGTGCCAGCAGCCCCGAGGCCTACAATGAGCAGTTCTTC
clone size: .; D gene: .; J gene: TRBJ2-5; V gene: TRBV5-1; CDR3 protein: CASSSQAQETQYF; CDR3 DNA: TGCGCCAGCAGCTCCCAAGCGCAAGAGACCCAGTACTTC
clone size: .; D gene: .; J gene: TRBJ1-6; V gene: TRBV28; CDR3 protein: CASSLLNSPLHF; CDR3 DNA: TGTGCCAGCAGCCTCCTAAATTCACCCCTCCACTTT
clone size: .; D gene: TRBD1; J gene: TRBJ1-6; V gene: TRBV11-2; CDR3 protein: CASSPRTGATNSPLHF; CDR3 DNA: TGTGCCAGCAGCCCACGGACAGGGGCTACAAATTCACCCCTCCACTTT
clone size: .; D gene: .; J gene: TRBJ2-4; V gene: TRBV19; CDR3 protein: CASSEDTRPPVNIQYF; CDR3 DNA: TGTGCCAGTAGTGAGGATACAAGGCCCCCGGTTAACATTCAGTACTTC
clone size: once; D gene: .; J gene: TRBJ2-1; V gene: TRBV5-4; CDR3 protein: CASSLPPYNEQFF; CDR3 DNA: TGTGCCAGCAGTCTACCACCCTACAATGAGCAGTTCTTC
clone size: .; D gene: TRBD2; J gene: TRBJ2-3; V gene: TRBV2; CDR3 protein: CASSRGDRTDTQYF; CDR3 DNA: TGTGCCAGCAGTCGGGGGGATCGCACAGATACGCAGTATTTT
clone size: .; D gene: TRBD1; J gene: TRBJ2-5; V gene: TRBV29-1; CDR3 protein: CSAVKGAGETQYF; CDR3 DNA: TGCAGCGCTGTTAAGGGGGCAGGAGAGACCCAGTACTTC
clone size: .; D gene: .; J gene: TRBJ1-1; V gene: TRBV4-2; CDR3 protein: CASSQEWQGGSVFF; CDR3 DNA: TGTGCCAGCAGCCAAGAGTGGCAGGGCGGTTCAGTTTTCTTT
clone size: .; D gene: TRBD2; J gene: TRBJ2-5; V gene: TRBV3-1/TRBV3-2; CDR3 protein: CASSQVLAGGLNQETQYF; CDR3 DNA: TGTGCCAGCAGCCAAGTTTTAGCGGGCGGGCTTAACCAAGAGACCCAGTACTTC
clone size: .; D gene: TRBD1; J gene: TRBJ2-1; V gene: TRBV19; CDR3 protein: CASSDSTGGGIHEQFF; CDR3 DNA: TGTGCCAGTAGTGACTCGACAGGGGGCGGGATACATGAGCAGTTCTTC
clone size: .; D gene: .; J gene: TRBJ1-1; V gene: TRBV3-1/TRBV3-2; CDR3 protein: CASSQDWERRAFF; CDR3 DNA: TGTGCCAGCAGCCAAGACTGGGAGAGGAGAGCTTTCTTT
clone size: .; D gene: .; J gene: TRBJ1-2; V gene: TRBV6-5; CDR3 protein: CASRPTGGSGSYTF; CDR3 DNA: TGTGCCAGCAGACCCACGGGGGGGTCGGGCAGCTACACCTTC
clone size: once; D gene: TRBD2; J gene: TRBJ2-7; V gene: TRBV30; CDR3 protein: CAWKGLAPYEQYF; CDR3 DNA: TGTGCCTGGAAGGGACTAGCCCCCTACGAGCAGTACTTC
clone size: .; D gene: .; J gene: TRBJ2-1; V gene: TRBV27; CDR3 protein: CASQGGYNEQFF; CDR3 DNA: TGTGCCAGCCAGGGGGGATACAATGAGCAGTTCTTC